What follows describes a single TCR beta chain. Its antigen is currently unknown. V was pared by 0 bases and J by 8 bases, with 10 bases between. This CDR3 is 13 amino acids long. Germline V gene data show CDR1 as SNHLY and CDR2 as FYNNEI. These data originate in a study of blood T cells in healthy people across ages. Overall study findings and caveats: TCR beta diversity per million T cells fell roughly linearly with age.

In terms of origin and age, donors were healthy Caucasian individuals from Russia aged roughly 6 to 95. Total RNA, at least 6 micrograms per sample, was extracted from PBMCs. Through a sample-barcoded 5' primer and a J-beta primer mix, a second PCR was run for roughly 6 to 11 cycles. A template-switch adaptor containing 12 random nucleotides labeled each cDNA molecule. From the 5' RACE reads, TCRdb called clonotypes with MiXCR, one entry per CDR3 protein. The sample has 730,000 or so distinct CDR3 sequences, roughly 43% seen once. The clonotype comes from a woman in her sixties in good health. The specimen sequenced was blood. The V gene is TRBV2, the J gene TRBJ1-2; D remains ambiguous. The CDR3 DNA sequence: TGTGCCAGCAGTGAAGCGGCTAAAGAAGGCTACACCTTC. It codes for CASSEAAKEGYTF. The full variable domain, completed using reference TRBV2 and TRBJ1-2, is EPEVTQTPSHQVTQMGQEVILRCVPISNHLYFYWYRQILGQKVEFLVSFYNNEISEKSEIFDDQFSVERPDGSNFTLKIRSTKLEDSAMYFCASSEAAKEGYTFGSGTRLTVV.